This is a list of T cell receptor beta chains from one sample in a study of OX40 agonist ivuxolimab in advanced cancers. Sequencing used immunoSEQ multiplex PCR; TCRdb keeps in-frame clones, though not all of them. This table has more than 70,000 clones, roughly nine tenths appearing once. The specimen comprised CD4+ or CD8+ T cells sorted from blood, sampled in a trial of the OX40 agonist ivuxolimab. Receptor source: an adult with an advanced solid tumor such as melanoma, head and neck, liver or kidney cancer. Each CDR3 is given with its conserved first and last residue. Clone size, where shown, is once, few, many, or a class for clones that have expanded.

V,size,J,CDR3
TRBV30,NA,TRBJ2-4,CAWRPRSGLAKNIQYF
TRBV5-5,NA,TRBJ2-1,CASSLEAEFYNEQFF
TRBV6-6,NA,TRBJ1-4,CASAPRVTNEKLFF
TRBV5-1,NA,TRBJ1-1,CASSLRTGSNTEAFF
TRBV10-3,NA,TRBJ2-3,CASTTSGSSTDTQYF
TRBV21-1,NA,TRBJ2-6,CASSKKGSSGANVLTF
TRBV5-1,few,TRBJ2-2,CASSLQGATGELFF
TRBV30,NA,TRBJ1-4,CAWSRRTAEKLFF
TRBV19,NA,TRBJ1-5,CASSPVANSNQPQHF
TRBV2,NA,TRBJ2-1,CASNQGDSYNEQFF
TRBV6-1,few,TRBJ2-1,CASSRQVSYNEQFF
TRBV6-1,NA,TRBJ1-2,CASTQGGNLYGYTF
TRBV27,once,TRBJ2-5,CASRQSSGGGQETQYF
TRBV10-3,NA,TRBJ2-2,CAIMSRANTGELFF
TRBV11-3,NA,TRBJ1-1,CASSTHRAVNTEAFF
TRBV10-3,NA,TRBJ1-2,CAISEGTYGYTF
TRBV5-1,NA,TRBJ1-2,CASSLDPGGPYGYTF
TRBV5-6,once,TRBJ1-5,CASSLGRGTNQPQHF
TRBV10-2,NA,TRBJ1-2,CASSEDKNYGYTF
TRBV5-1,NA,TRBJ2-1,CASSLGLAATYNEQFF
TRBV28,NA,TRBJ2-7,CASSPRTSGRMGEQYF
TRBV9,NA,TRBJ2-7,CASSVESSGSGEQYF
TRBV28,NA,TRBJ1-6,CASSFQGARSYNSPLHF
TRBV6-1,NA,TRBJ1-1,CASSDRPLNTEAFF
TRBV28,NA,TRBJ2-2,CASSVAAGVTGELFF
TRBV6-5,NA,TRBJ2-7,CASSSYRAESSYEQYF
TRBV5-1,NA,TRBJ2-3,CASSPGRLKADTQYF
TRBV10-3,NA,TRBJ2-1,CATRGLDYNEQFF
TRBV7-2,NA,TRBJ1-5,CASGYRGNHQPQHF
TRBV19,NA,TRBJ2-7,CASSIARQGEDEQYF
TRBV28,once,TRBJ2-2,CASKGMGSGELFF
TRBV28,NA,TRBJ1-1,CASSLPGTKAFF
TRBV6-1,once,TRBJ1-1,CASTLPDRVVQAFF
TRBV5-1,once,TRBJ1-5,CASSLFGDQPQHF
TRBV10-1,NA,TRBJ2-7,CASSVAGGIYEQYF
TRBV28,NA,TRBJ2-6,CAIQSGPGANVLTF
TRBV11-3,NA,TRBJ2-1,CASSRGPYNEQFF
TRBV7-2,NA,TRBJ2-2,CASIGTGPGTGELFF
TRBV11-2,NA,TRBJ1-2,CASSFGTGYGYTF
TRBV18,once,TRBJ2-7,CASSPGSSSYEQYF
TRBV28,NA,TRBJ2-7,CASSTPSGIYEQYF
TRBV5-1,NA,TRBJ2-5,CASSLVPSGMAETQYF
TRBV5-1,once,TRBJ2-3,CASSPGWAEEGDTQYF
TRBV11-3,once,TRBJ1-2,CASSLGTDVGYTF
TRBV9,NA,TRBJ1-5,CASSVGGDSSQPQHF
TRBV6-5,NA,TRBJ1-3,CASSLSAEGTGNTIYF
TRBV5-1,NA,TRBJ1-4,CASSQTGQHNEKLFF
TRBV18,NA,TRBJ2-2,CASSPRSRPNPTNTGELFF
TRBV18,once,TRBJ2-7,CASSPPARLYEQYF
TRBV18,NA,TRBJ1-1,CASSPQRADTEAFF
TRBV19,NA,TRBJ2-1,CASSIEGGLALYNEQFF
TRBV13,NA,TRBJ2-7,CASSLRSYEQYF
TRBV6-5,NA,TRBJ1-4,CASQRGQGVEKLFF
TRBV5-1,NA,TRBJ1-2,CASSLRVNYGYTF
TRBV18,NA,TRBJ2-1,CASSPPAGDEQFF
TRBV11-2,once,TRBJ2-7,CASSLSRTGGVEQYF
TRBV11-3,NA,TRBJ2-3,CASSPGAGAGDTQYF
TRBV7-7,NA,TRBJ2-5,CASSLGGLAGGRRETQYF